The subject of this entry is one T cell receptor (beta chain). Its antigen is as yet unknown. This sample is drawn from a study of T cells in Graves' hyperthyroidism and ophthalmopathy. The study, taken as a whole, reports: A 13 V-J model separated ophthalmopathy from stable hyperthyroidism.

RNA transcripts yielded amplified TCR beta CDR3 regions. Initially, a first-round RT-PCR of the TCR CDR3 employed the HTBI primer set. In TCRdb, the multiplex PCR reads were re-called with MiXCR into one record per CDR3 protein. The profile shows hundreds of thousands of distinct CDR3 sequences, less than 25% of them singletons. Germline CDR1 reads SQVTM; CDR2 reads ANQGSEA. J was trimmed by 4 bases and V by 1 base; bases with no gene match: 3. The CDR3 sequence is 15 residues long. The clonotype comes from a woman in her sixties or seventies with Graves' ophthalmopathy. The V call is TRBV29-1, the J call TRBJ2-1; 11 nucleotides align to TRBD2. The sequenced material came from blood. CDR3 sequence (DNA): TGCAGCGTTGAAGGAACTAGCGGGAGATACAATGAGCAGTTCTTC. Protein sequence: CSVEGTSGRYNEQFF.